The present T cell receptor beta chain was sequenced within a study of T cell responses to AZD1222 COVID-19 vaccine. Overall study findings and caveats: The donor group comprised mostly white British people and more females; the analysis possibly underestimated clonal diversity. The study sampled repertoires only after the peak T cell response.

On this clone itself: Its target is unknown.

Some clones are missing from TCRdb's copy, which holds only in-frame ones; the method was immunoSEQ multiplex PCR. The sample has about 130,000 clones, roughly 91% seen once. Germline CDR1 and CDR2: LNHDA and SQIVND (reference sequence). The CDR3 loop spans 12 amino acids. V was clipped by 0 bases and J by 5 bases, with 4 bases between them. The input for sequencing was peripheral blood, taken on day 0 of AZD1222 vaccination. This sequence originates from an adult in good health. This chain connects TRBV19 to TRBJ1-2, with D unclear. The CDR3 protein is CASSIEGYGYTF. In DNA form, the CDR3 reads TGTGCCAGTAGTATAGAGGGGTATGGCTACACCTTC. Filled out from reference TRBV19 and TRBJ1-2, the complete variable domain reads DGGITQSPKYLFRKEGQNVTLSCEQNLNHDAMYWYRQDPGQGLRLIYYSQIVNDFQKGDIAEGYSVSREKKESFPLTVTSAQKNPTAFYLCASSIEGYGYTFGSGTRLTVV.